Listed here are 25 T cell receptor beta chains from one sample, sequenced in a study of T cell changes during pregnancy in multiple sclerosis. The protocol was immunoSEQ multiplex PCR, while the TCRdb copy is restricted to in-frame clones and leaves out a portion. The profile shows 84,000 or so clones, about 94% of them singletons. This material consisted of peripheral blood, taken in the third trimester of pregnancy. The receptors here all came from a female donor with multiple sclerosis, enrolled in a pregnancy study.

This CDR3 reads CASSSSGGPVAGELFF. For the CDR3, the DNA is TGTGCCAGCAGCTCTAGCGGGGGGCCGGTGGCCGGGGAGCTGTTTTTT. The gene calls are TRBV9 and TRBJ2-2, with TRBD2 identical over 11 bases. This CDR3 is 16 amino acids long. V was pared by 4 bases and J by 6 bases, with 8 bases of the junction left unmatched. The germline gives CDR1 SGDLS, CDR2 YYNGEE.

This chain connects TRBV9 to TRBJ2-5; no definite D call. Germline V gene data show CDR1 as SGDLS and CDR2 as YYNGEE. Trimming shortened V by 5 bases and J by 3 bases, and 5 bases separated the two germline ends. The CDR3 totals 11 residues. The CDR3 protein is CASREEETQYF. For the CDR3, the DNA is TGTGCCAGCAGAGAGGAAGAGACCCAGTACTTC.

This chain uses TRBV15 with TRBJ1-1; a possible D gene is TRBD1 (6 bases). Trimming took 2 bases from V and 8 from J, leaving 9 bases between them. The CDR3 has 12 amino acids. Germline V lookup: CDR1 LNHNV, CDR2 YYDKDF (reference sequence). The CDR3 DNA sequence: TGTGCCACCAGCAGAACCGGGACAGAAGCTTTCTTT. Encoded protein: CATSRTGTEAFF.

The chain carries TRBV14 and TRBJ2-5; no definite D call. In germline, CDR1 is SGHDN, CDR2 FVKESK. V was shortened by 2 bases and J by 5 bases, with 18 bases between the two germline ends. This CDR3 has 16 amino acids. This chain's CDR3 is CASSQSFAANGETQYF. CDR3 bases: TGTGCCAGCAGCCAAAGTTTCGCGGCAAACGGGGAGACCCAGTACTTC. Full variable domain (remainder filled in from reference TRBV14 and TRBJ2-5): EAGVTQFPSHSVIEKGQTVTLRCDPISGHDNLYWYRRVMGKEIKFLLHFVKESKQDESGMPNNRFLAERTGGTYSTLKVQPAELEDSGVYFCASSQSFAANGETQYFGPGTRLLVL.

V and J are TRBV6-5 and TRBJ1-6; TRBD1 aligns across 9 bases. V was clipped by 2 bases and J by 9 bases; unmatched bases: 2. CDR1 and CDR2 (germline): MNHEY, SVGAGI. This CDR3 has 14 residues. CDR3 sequence reads: CASSYTGGGSPLHF. The CDR3 nucleotides read TGTGCCAGCAGTTACACAGGGGGCGGTTCACCCCTCCACTTT.

The rearrangement joins TRBV6-6 to TRBJ1-1; TRBD1 might be the D (5 bases). V lost 4 bases and J 1 base, leaving 7 bases between the germline ends. CDR3 length equals 13 residues. CDR1 MNHNY and CDR2 SVGAGI come from the germline V gene (reference sequence). The CDR3 region has the DNA TGTGCCAGCAGTTTCGGGGGGAACACTGAAGCTTTCTTT. Encoded protein: CASSFGGNTEAFF.

Concerning this clone: The junction departs from the called germline gene at one end, perhaps through a read error. This chain uses TRBV6-1 with TRBJ1-1; 8 bases fit TRBD1. Germline loops: CDR1 MNHNS, CDR2 SASEGT. The CDR3 is 13 residues long. CDR3 coding DNA: TGTGCCAGCAGTGAAGGACAGGGGACTGCAGCTTTCTTT. This codes for CASSEGQGTAAFF.

The chain recombines TRBV9 with TRBJ1-1; unclear D gene. V was cut by 3 bases and J by 1 base, with 16 bases left in between. Germline V gene sequence: CDR1 SGDLS, CDR2 YYNGEE. This CDR3 has 16 amino acids. The CDR3: CASSAAGRPRNTEAFF. CDR3 nucleotides: TGTGCCAGCAGCGCCGCGGGTCGCCCCCGGAACACTGAAGCTTTCTTT.

The genes are TRBV7-6 and TRBJ2-2; D is possibly TRBD1 (5 bases). In germline, CDR1 is SGHVS, CDR2 FNYEAQ. V lost 5 bases to trimming and J lost 5 bases, with 12 bases between them. CDR3 length: 14 amino acids. The CDR3 region is CASSPRVSTGELFF. CDR3 nucleotides: TGTGCCAGCAGCCCCAGGGTTTCAACCGGGGAGCTGTTTTTT.

V is TRBV7-9 and J is TRBJ1-1; TRBD1 is a possible D gene (5 bases). With 4 bases removed from V and 2 bases from J, the gap between germline ends came to 11 bases. This CDR3 has 14 residues. Germline V gene data show CDR1 as SEHNR and CDR2 as FQNEAQ (reference sequence). As DNA, the CDR3 is TGTGCCAGCAGCTACCCGGACATTAACACTGAAGCTTTCTTT. Its protein product is CASSYPDINTEAFF.

The chain couples TRBV30 to TRBJ2-5, with TRBD2 matching over 9 bases. Trimming cost V 3 bases and J 9 bases; bases outside gene matches: 5. The CDR3 has 12 amino acids. Germline CDR1 GTSNPN, CDR2 SVGIG (reference sequence). CDR3 bases: TGTGCCTGGAGACGGCGGGAGGGACCCCAGTACTTC. This sequence encodes CAWRRREGPQYF.

J is TRBJ1-1 and V is TRBV10-3; weak D call: TRBD1 (6 bases). The CDR3 runs 13 residues. Germline CDR1 and CDR2: ENHRY and SYGVKD. V lost 8 bases, J lost 3 bases, and 13 bases lay in between. The CDR3 is CAIRGGRDTEAFF. CDR3 bases: TGTGCCATCCGTGGGGGCAGGGACACTGAAGCTTTCTTT.

This chain links TRBV9 with TRBJ1-2; 9 bases match TRBD1. The CDR3 sequence is 16 residues long. Germline loops: CDR1 SGDLS, CDR2 YYNGEE. The ends lost 0 bases at V and 4 bases at J; junction bases unmatched: 7. The CDR3 DNA sequence: TGTGCCAGCAGCGTAGGGAAAACGGGACAGGGCTATGGCTACACCTTC. Translating it yields CASSVGKTGQGYGYTF. Full variable domain (outside the CDR3, taken from reference TRBV9 and TRBJ1-2): DSGVTQTPKHLITATGQRVTLRCSPRSGDLSVYWYQQSLDQGLQFLIQYYNGEERAKGNILERFSAQQFPDLHSELNLSSLELGDSALYFCASSVGKTGQGYGYTFGSGTRLTVV.

The genes are TRBV19 and TRBJ1-2; 9 positions match TRBD1. The CDR3 is made up of 14 amino acids. Germline-derived CDR1 and CDR2 are LNHDA and SQIVND (reference sequence). V dropped 4 bases and J dropped 2; count of bases not matched to a gene: 2. The CDR3 nucleotides read TGTGCCAGTAGTAGAGGACAGGGGAACTATGGCTACACCTTC. This encodes CASSRGQGNYGYTF.

The chain couples TRBV14 to TRBJ1-2; D may be TRBD1 (5 bases). The CDR3 has 14 residues. Germline V gene lookup returns CDR1 SGHDN and CDR2 FVKESK. V was pared by 1 base and J by 3 bases, with 9 bases between. The chain's CDR3 is CASSQGPGHYGYTF. The CDR3 coding sequence is TGTGCCAGCAGCCAAGGGCCAGGGCACTATGGCTACACCTTC.

The chain is built from TRBV29-1 and TRBJ2-3; TRBD1 matches 7 bases. The CDR3 has 13 amino acids. V trimming: 5 bases; J trimming: 2 bases; junction bases outside the gene matches: 4. The V gene's germline CDR1 is SQVTM and CDR2 ANQGSEA. Here the CDR3 reads CSVKTGPTDTQYF. CDR3 bases: TGCAGCGTTAAGACAGGGCCCACAGATACGCAGTATTTT.

The chain is built from TRBV19 and TRBJ1-6, with 8 bases lining up with TRBD1. This CDR3 has 20 amino acids. Germline V gene lookup returns CDR1 LNHDA and CDR2 SQIVND (reference sequence). The V and J ends lost 6 bases and 1 base, in that order; junction bases with no gene match: 17. The CDR3 region has the DNA TGTGCCAGTAGCGCTACGGGCCTAGTCGGACAGGGATCCTATAATTCACCCCTCCACTTT. Protein product: CASSATGLVGQGSYNSPLHF.

This chain connects TRBV27 to TRBJ1-6; 7 nucleotides align to TRBD1. The CDR3 is 14 residues long. J was trimmed by 9 bases and V by 3 bases; bases with no gene match: 5. Germline CDR1 and CDR2: MNHEY and SMNVEV (reference sequence). CDR3 sequence (DNA): TGTGCCAGCAGTTTTGGGACAGAGGGTTCACCCCTCCACTTT. Its translation: CASSFGTEGSPLHF.

This chain links TRBV2 with TRBJ2-1; 7 bases are shared with TRBD2. This CDR3 has 14 amino acids. Trimming at V came to 8 bases and at J to 2 bases, leaving 6 bases not matched to a gene. Per the germline V gene, CDR1 is SNHLY and CDR2 is FYNNEI. This CDR3 is CASQAGVAYNEQFF. DNA of the CDR3: TGTGCCAGCCAGGCGGGGGTCGCCTACAATGAGCAGTTCTTC.

The chain combines TRBV19 with TRBJ2-1; 8 bases match TRBD2. CDR1 and CDR2 from the germline V gene are LNHDA and SQIVND (reference sequence). The CDR3 loop spans 14 amino acids. J was trimmed by 7 bases and V by 3 bases; bases with no gene match: 5. CDR3 loop: CASSILAGLNEQFF. For the CDR3, the DNA is TGTGCCAGTAGTATCTTAGCGGGGCTGAATGAGCAGTTCTTC.

The chain employs TRBV5-6 and TRBJ2-1, with 7 bases matching TRBD2. Germline CDR1 SGHDT, CDR2 YYEEEE. The CDR3 covers 13 residues. V trimming: 4 bases; J trimming: 6 bases; junction bases outside the gene matches: 4. The CDR3 protein is CASSRLAFNEQFF. In DNA, the CDR3 is TGTGCCAGCAGCCGACTAGCCTTCAATGAGCAGTTCTTC.

The chain recombines TRBV9 with TRBJ2-3, with 9 bases aligning to TRBD2. Germline V gene lookup returns CDR1 SGDLS and CDR2 YYNGEE. Germline trimming cut 0 bases from V and 2 bases from J; bases unmatched to any gene: 10. This CDR3 region has 18 residues. The CDR3 bases are TGTGCCAGCAGCGTAGATGTTGCGGGGGGGCAGGTCACAGATACGCAGTATTTT. Protein sequence: CASSVDVAGGQVTDTQYF.

V is TRBV5-8 and J is TRBJ1-1; no clear D. In germline, CDR1 is SGHTS, CDR2 YDEGEE. V shed 2 bases and J shed 5 bases, with 7 bases lying between them. This CDR3 contains 12 residues. In nucleotides, the CDR3 is TGTGCCAGCAGCTTTACGGGGACTGAAGCTTTCTTT. As protein: CASSFTGTEAFF. The variable domain in full, with the rest retrieved from reference TRBV5-8 and TRBJ1-1, is EAGVTQSPTHLIKTRGQQATLRCSPISGHTSVYWYQQALGLGLQFLLWYDEGEERNRGNFPPRFSGRQFPNYSSELNVNALELEDSALYLCASSFTGTEAFFGQGTRLTVV.

The chain combines TRBV7-2 with TRBJ2-1, with D possibly matching TRBD1 (7 bases). Germline loops: CDR1 SGHTA, CDR2 FQGNSA. The V end was cut by 5 bases, the J end by 12 bases, with 17 bases between. The CDR3 runs to 13 residues. CDR3 residues: CASSKYGGDRQFF. CDR3 in DNA: TGTGCCAGCAGCAAATACGGCGGGGACAGGCAGTTCTTC.

V and J are TRBV10-2 and TRBJ1-5, with 10 positions matching TRBD1. After removal of 6 bases from V and 2 bases from J, the junction contained 4 bases not matched to a gene. CDR1 and CDR2 (germline): WSHSY, SAAADI. The CDR3 sequence is 15 residues long. The CDR3 reads CASSPGTGGNQPQHF. CDR3 DNA sequence: TGCGCCAGCAGCCCCGGGACAGGGGGCAATCAGCCCCAGCATTTT.